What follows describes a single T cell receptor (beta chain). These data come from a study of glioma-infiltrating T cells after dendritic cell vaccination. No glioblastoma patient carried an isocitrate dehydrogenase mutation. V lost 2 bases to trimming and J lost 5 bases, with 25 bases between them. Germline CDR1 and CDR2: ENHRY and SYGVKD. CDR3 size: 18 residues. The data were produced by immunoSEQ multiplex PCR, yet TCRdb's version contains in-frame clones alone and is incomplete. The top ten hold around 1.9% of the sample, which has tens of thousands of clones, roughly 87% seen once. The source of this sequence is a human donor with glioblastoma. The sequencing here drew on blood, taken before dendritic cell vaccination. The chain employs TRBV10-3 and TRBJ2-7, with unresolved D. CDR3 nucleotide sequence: TGTGCCATCAGTGAGGGGCCCCCGATCCCGAGTTATGACAACGAGCAGTACTTC. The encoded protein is CAISEGPPIPSYDNEQYF.